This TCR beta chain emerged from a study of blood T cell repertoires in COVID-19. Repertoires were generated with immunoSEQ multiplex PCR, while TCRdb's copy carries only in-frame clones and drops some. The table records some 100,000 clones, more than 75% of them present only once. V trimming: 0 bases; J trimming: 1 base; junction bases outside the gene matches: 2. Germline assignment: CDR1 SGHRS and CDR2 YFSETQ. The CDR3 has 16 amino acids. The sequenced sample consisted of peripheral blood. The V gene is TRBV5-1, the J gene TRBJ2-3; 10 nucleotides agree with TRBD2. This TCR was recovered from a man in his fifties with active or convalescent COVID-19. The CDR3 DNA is TGCGCCAGCAGCTTGGCCGGGACTAGCGGCACAGATACGCAGTATTTT. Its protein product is CASSLAGTSGTDTQYF. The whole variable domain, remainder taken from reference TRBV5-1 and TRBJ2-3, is KAGVTQTPRYLIKTRGQQVTLSCSPISGHRSVSWYQQTPGQGLQFLFEYFSETQRNKGNFPGRFSGRQFSNSRSEMNVSTLELGDSALYLCASSLAGTSGTDTQYFGPGTRLTVL.